Included here is one T cell receptor beta chain sequence, with context. No antigen is known for it. This entry belongs to a study of cytomegalovirus exposure and HLA in healthy donors. Study results and limitations: There were reportedly fewer N-insertions in an Asian-associated ancestry cluster than the roughly 700-donor mean, in a later analysis. The majority of TCR sequences were rare, yet some public TCRs appeared in many donors. A later analysis found common viral pathogens apparently linked to several of the most significant clusters.

Between the trimmed V and J ends, which lost 5 bases and 7 bases, there was a span of 12 bases. In germline, CDR1 is SEHNR, CDR2 FQNEAQ (reference sequence). The CDR3 runs to 13 residues. The PCR made use of 60 Vbeta and 13 Jbeta primers. Libraries were prepared by immunoSEQ multiplex PCR; TCRdb keeps only in-frame clonotypes and omits some of them. The sample includes approximately 160,000 clones, roughly 77% of them seen just once. The V and J genes are TRBV7-9 and TRBJ2-1; tentative D call: TRBD2 (6 bases). Sequencing used PBMCs. The sequence came from a woman in her 50s in good health and CMV-seropositive. The CDR3 DNA reads as TGTGCCAGCAGCCCCGGGGGTCGAAATGAGCAGTTCTTC. Protein: CASSPGGRNEQFF.